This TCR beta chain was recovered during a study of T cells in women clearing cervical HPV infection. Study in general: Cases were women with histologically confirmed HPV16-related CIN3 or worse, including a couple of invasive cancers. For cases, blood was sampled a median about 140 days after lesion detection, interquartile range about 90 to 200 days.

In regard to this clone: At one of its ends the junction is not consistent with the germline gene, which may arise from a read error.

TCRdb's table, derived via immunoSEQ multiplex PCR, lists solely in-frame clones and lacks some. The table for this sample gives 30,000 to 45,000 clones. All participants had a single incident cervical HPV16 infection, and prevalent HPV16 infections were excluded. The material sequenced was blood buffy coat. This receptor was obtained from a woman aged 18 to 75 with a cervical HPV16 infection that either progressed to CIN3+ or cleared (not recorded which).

The chain's CDR3 is CASSLDPSETQYF. The DNA read from the CDR3 is TGTGCCAGCAGCTTAGATCCATCAGAGACG. J is TRBJ2-3 and V is TRBV11-2; D not certain. The CDR3 end falls 3 residues outside the read, so it is completed with the germline J gene. Per germline, CDR1 SGHAT and CDR2 FQNNGV. The CDR3 length is 13 residues. The complete variable domain, with remaining parts taken from reference TRBV11-2 and TRBJ2-3, reads EAGVAQSPRYKIIEKRQSVAFWCNPISGHATLYWYQQILGQGPKLLIQFQNNGVVDDSQLPKDRFSAERLKGVDSTLKIQPAKLEDSAVYLCASSLDPSETQYFGPGTRLTVL.